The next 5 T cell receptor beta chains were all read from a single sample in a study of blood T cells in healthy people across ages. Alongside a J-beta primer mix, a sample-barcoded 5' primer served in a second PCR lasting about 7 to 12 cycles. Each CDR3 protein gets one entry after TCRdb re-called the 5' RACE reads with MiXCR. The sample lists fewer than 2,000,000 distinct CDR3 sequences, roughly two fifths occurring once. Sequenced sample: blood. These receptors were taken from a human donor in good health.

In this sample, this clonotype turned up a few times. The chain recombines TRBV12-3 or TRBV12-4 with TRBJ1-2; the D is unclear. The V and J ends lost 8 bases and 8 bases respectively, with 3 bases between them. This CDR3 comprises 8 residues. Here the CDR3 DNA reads TGTGCCAGCGTGGGCTACACCTTC. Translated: CASVGYTF.

The CDR3 spells CSARDGMADPYSNQPQHF. The CDR3 DNA reads TGCAGTGCTAGAGATGGGATGGCAGACCCTTATAGCAATCAGCCCCAGCATTTT. The chain couples TRBV20-1 to TRBJ1-5; D is ambiguous. The CDR3 length is 18 residues. Germline V lookup: CDR1 DFQATT, CDR2 SNEGSKA (reference sequence). V lost 0 bases and J 0 bases, leaving 18 bases between the germline ends.

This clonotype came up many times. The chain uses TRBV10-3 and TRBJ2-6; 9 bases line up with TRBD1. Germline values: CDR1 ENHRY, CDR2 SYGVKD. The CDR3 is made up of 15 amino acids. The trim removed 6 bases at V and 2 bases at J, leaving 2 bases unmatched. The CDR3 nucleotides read TGTGCCATCAGCAGGACAGGGGCTGGGGCCAACGTCCTGACTTTC. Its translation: CAISRTGAGANVLTF.

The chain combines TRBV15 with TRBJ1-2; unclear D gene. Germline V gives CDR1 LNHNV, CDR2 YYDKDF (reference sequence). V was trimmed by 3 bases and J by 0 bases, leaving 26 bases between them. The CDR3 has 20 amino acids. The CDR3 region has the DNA TGTGCCACCAGCAGGGAATCTCCTTTCGGGGAGGGCAAAGCTAACTATGGCTACACCTTC. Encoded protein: CATSRESPFGEGKANYGYTF.

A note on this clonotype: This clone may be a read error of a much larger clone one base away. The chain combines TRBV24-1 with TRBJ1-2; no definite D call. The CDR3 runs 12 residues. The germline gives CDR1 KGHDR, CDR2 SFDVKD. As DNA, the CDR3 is TGTGTCACCAGTGATTTCCGGAACGGCTACACCTTC. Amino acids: CVTSDFRNGYTF.